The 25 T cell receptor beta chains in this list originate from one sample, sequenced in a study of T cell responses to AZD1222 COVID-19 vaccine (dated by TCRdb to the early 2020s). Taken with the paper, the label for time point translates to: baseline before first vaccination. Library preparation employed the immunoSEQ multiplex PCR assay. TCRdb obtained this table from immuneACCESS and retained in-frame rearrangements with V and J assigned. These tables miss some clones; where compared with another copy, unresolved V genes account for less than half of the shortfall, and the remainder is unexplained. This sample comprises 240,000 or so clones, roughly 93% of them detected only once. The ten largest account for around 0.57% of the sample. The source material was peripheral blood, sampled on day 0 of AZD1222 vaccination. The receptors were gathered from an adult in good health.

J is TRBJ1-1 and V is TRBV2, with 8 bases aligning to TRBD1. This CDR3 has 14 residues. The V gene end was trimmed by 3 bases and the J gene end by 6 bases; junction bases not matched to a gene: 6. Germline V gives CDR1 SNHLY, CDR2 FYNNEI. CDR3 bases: TGTGCCAGCAGTGATCAGGGGGCGCCCCCTGAAGCTTTCTTT. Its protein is CASSDQGAPPEAFF.

The CDR3 region has the DNA TGTGCCAGCTCATCACAGGGACCCGGCACCTACGAGCAGTACTTC. Encoded protein: CASSSQGPGTYEQYF. This chain connects TRBV18 to TRBJ2-7; perhaps TRBD1 as D (6 bases). The V gene lost 5 bases and the J gene lost 2 bases, with 16 bases spanning the gap. This CDR3 is built from 15 residues. Germline V lookup: CDR1 KGHSH, CDR2 LQKENI.

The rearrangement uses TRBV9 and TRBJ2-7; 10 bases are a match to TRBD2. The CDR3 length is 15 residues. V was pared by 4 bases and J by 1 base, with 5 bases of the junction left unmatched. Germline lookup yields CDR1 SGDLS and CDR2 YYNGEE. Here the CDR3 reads CASSLGLAASYEQYF. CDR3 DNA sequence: TGTGCCAGCAGCCTCGGACTAGCGGCATCCTACGAGCAGTACTTC.

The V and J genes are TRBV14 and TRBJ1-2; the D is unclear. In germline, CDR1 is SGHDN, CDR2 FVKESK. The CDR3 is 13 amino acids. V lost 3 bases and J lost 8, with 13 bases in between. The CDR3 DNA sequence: TGTGCCAGCAGCCAGTCAGGCCTTCGGGGCTACACCTTC. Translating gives CASSQSGLRGYTF.

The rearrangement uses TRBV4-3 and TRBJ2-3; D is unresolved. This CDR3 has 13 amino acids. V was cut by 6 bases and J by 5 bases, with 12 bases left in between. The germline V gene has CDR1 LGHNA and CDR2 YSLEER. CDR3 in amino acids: CASSPRDEDTQYF. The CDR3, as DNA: TGCGCCAGCAGTCCAAGAGACGAAGATACGCAGTATTTT.

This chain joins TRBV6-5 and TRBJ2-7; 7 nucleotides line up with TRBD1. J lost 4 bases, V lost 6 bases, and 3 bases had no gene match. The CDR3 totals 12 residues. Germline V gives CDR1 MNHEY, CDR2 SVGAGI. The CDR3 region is CASSSGQYEQYF. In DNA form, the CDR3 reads TGTGCCAGCAGCTCGGGACAGTACGAGCAGTACTTC.

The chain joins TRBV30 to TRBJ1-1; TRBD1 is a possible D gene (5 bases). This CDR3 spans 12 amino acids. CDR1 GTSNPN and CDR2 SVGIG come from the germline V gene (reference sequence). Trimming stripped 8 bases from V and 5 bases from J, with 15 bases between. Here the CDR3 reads CAGQRLGTEAFF. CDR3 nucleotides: TGTGCCGGACAAAGATTAGGGACTGAAGCTTTCTTT.

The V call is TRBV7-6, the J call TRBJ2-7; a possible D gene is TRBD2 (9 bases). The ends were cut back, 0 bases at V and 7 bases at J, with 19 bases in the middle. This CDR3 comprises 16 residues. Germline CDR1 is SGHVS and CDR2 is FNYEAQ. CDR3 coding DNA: TGTGCCAGCAGCTTAGCCGGCAGCGGGAGGACAGGGGAGCAGTACTTC. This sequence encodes CASSLAGSGRTGEQYF.

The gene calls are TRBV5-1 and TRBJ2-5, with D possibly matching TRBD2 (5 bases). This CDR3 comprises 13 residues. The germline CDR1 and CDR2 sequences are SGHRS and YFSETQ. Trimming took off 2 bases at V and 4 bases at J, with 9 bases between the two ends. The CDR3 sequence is CASSFDYRETQYF. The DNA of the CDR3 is TGCGCCAGCAGCTTCGACTATCGAGAGACCCAGTACTTC.

Here the CDR3 reads CASSLVTLEQYF. Written as DNA, the CDR3 is TGTGCCAGCAGTTTAGTGACTTTAGAGCAGTACTTC. This chain links TRBV12-3 or TRBV12-4 with TRBJ2-7; D is uncertain. Trimming took off 1 base at V and 7 bases at J, with 8 bases between the two ends. This CDR3 is 12 amino acids long.

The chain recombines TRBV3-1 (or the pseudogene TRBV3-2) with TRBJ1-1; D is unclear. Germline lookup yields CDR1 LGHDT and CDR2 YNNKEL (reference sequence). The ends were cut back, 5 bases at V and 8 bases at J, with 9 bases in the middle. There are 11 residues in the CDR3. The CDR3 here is CASSFDGEAFF. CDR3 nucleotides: TGTGCCAGCAGCTTTGACGGAGAAGCTTTCTTT.

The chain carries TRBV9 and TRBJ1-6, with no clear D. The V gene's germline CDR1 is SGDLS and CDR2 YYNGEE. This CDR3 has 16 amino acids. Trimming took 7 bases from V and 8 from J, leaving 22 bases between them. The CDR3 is CASSPGTAASYSPLHF. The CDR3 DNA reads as TGTGCCAGCTCCCCTGGTACAGCCGCTTCTTATTCACCCCTCCACTTT.

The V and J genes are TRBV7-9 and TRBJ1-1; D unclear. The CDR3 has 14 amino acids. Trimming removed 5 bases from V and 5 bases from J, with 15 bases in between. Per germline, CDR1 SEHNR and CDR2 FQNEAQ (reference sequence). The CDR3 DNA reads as TGTGCCAGCAGCCCCGGCCGGGGAGAGACTGAAGCTTTCTTT. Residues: CASSPGRGETEAFF.

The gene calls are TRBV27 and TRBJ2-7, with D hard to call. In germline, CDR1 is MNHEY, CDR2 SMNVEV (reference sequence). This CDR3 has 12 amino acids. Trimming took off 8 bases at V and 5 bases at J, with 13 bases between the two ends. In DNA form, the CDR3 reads TGTGCCAGCGGTCTGGTACCTCACGAGCAGTACTTC. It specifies CASGLVPHEQYF.

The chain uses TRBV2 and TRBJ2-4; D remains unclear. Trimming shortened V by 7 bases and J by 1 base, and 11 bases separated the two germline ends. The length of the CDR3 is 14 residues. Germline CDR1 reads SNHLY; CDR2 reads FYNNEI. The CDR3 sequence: CASTQDEAKNIQYF. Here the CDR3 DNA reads TGTGCCAGCACTCAGGACGAGGCCAAAAACATTCAGTACTTC.

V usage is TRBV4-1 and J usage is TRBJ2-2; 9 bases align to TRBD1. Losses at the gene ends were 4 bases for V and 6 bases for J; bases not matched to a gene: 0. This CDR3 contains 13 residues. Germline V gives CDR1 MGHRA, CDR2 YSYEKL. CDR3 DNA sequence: TGCGCCAGCAGCCGGACAGGGGCCGGGGAGCTGTTTTTT. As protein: CASSRTGAGELFF.

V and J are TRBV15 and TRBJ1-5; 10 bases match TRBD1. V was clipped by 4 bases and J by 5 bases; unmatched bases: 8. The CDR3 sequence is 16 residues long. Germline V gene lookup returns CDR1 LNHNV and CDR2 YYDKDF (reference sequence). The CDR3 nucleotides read TGTGCCACCAGCACCGTCAGGACAGGGGGTTATCAGCCCCAGCATTTT. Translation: CATSTVRTGGYQPQHF.

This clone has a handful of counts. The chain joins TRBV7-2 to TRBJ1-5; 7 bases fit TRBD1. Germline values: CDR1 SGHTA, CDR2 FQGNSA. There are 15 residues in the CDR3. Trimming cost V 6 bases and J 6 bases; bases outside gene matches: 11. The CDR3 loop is CASSRTGPVGQPQHF. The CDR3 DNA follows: TGTGCCAGCAGTCGGACAGGTCCCGTGGGTCAGCCCCAGCATTTT.

The CDR3 is CASSLFGEQYF. The CDR3 DNA reads TGTGCCAGCAGTTTATTCGGCGAGCAGTACTTC. This sequence joins TRBV27 and TRBJ2-7; D is unclear. V dropped 1 base and J dropped 6 bases, with 4 bases sitting between them. From germline, CDR1 is MNHEY and CDR2 SMNVEV (reference sequence). This CDR3 region has 11 residues.

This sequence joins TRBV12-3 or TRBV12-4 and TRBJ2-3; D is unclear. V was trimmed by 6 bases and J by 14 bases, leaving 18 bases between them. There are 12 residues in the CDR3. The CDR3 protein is CASSSTRGPPYF. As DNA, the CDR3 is TGTGCCAGCAGCAGCACCCGAGGCCCCCCGTATTTT.

The CDR3 spells CASSYSGTARTPYGYTF. In nucleotides, the CDR3 is TGTGCCAGCAGTTACTCCGGGACAGCACGGACCCCATATGGCTACACCTTC. The chain employs TRBV6-2 or TRBV6-3 and TRBJ1-2; 7 bases are a match to TRBD1. CDR3 length: 17 residues. The trim removed 0 bases at V and 5 bases at J, leaving 12 bases unmatched. CDR1 MNHEY and CDR2 SVGEGT come from the germline V gene.

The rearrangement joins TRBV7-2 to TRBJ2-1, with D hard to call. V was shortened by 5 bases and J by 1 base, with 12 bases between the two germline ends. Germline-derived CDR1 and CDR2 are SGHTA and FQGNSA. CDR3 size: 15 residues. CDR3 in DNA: TGTGCCAGCAGCCCCAGTGGCGGATCCTACAATGAGCAGTTCTTC. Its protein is CASSPSGGSYNEQFF.

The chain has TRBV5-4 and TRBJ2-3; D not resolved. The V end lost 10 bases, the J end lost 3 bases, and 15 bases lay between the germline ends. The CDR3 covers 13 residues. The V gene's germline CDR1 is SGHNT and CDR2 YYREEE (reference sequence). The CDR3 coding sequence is TGTGCCTACTGTCGGTGGTTAACAGATACGCAGTATTTT. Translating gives CAYCRWLTDTQYF. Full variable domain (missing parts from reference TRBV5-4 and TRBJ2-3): ETGVTQSPTHLIKTRGQQVTLRCSSQSGHNTVSWYQQALGQGPQFIFQYYREEENGRGNFPPRFSGLQFPNYSSELNVNALELDDSALYLCAYCRWLTDTQYFGPGTRLTVL.

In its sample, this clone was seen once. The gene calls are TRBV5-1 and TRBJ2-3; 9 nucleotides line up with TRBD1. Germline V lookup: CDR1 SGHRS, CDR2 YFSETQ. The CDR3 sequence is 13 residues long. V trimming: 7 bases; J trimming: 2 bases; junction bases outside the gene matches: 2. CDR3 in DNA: TGCGCCAGCTCACAGGGGGCCACAGATACGCAGTATTTT. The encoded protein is CASSQGATDTQYF.

CDR3 sequence (DNA): TGCGCCAGCAGTCCGGGACAGGGGGAAGATGAAAAACTGTTTTTT. Protein sequence: CASSPGQGEDEKLFF. J is TRBJ1-4 and V is TRBV23-1; 11 positions agree with TRBD1. TRBV23-1 falls under the ORF class, with uncertain function. The CDR3 contains 15 residues. V shed 4 bases and J 6 bases; nucleotides not matched to a gene: 4.